This T cell receptor (beta chain) originates from a study of blood T cell repertoires in COVID-19. V dropped 4 bases and J dropped 8 bases, with 15 bases sitting between them. The CDR3 contains 14 residues. Germline V gene sequence: CDR1 MGHRA, CDR2 YSYEKL. Repertoires were generated with immunoSEQ multiplex PCR, while TCRdb's copy carries only in-frame clones and drops some. This repertoire shows around 140,000 clones, approximately 90% found once; its top ten account for less than 4.5%. The source of this sequence is a man in his 60s with COVID-19, enrolled during active disease. The sample was peripheral blood. The rearrangement uses TRBV4-1 and TRBJ1-5; D not certain. The CDR3 loop is CASSPGPENEPQHF. In DNA, the CDR3 is TGCGCCAGCAGCCCTGGGCCCGAAAACGAGCCCCAGCATTTT.